The clone carrying this T cell receptor (beta chain) was detected only a few times. No antigen is known for it. This sample is part of a study of T cell responses to AZD1222 COVID-19 vaccine. Study-level findings and limits: Donors, mostly white British, included more females; clonal diversity was possibly underestimated.

CDR3 length: 13 residues. Some second doses came at about 4 weeks and others at about 12 weeks; these were pooled. The assay was immunoSEQ multiplex PCR, and TCRdb's table has in-frame clones only and misses some. Found here are 250,000 to 300,000 clones, around 93% of them singletons; the top ten hold around 0.57%. This sequence joins TRBV21-1 and TRBJ2-7. TRBV21-1 has pseudogene status. Material: peripheral blood, obtained 28 days after the second AZD1222 dose. The TCR was taken from an adult who received the AZD1222 COVID-19 vaccine. CDR3 sequence reads: CASSITQKGEQYF. The CDR3 DNA follows: TGTGCCAGCAGCATTACTCAAAAAGGCGAGCAGTACTTC.